The rows below give T cell receptor beta chains drawn from one sample of a study of cytomegalovirus exposure and HLA in healthy donors. Method: immunoSEQ multiplex PCR; TCRdb's copy keeps in-frame clones and lacks some. The table lists around 150,000 clones, 75% to 90% of them singletons, with about 2.3% in the top ten. The sample was PBMCs. Every receptor here comes from a woman between 18 and 29 years old in good health and CMV-seronegative. Both conserved end residues are part of each CDR3. Each record gives: V gene, clone size, D gene, J gene, CDR3 DNA, CDR3 protein. The D gene is left open where the match is weak. Only part of the rows carry a size: once, few, many, or a class if the clone is expanded.

TRBV5-1	.	TRBD2	TRBJ2-3	TGCGCCAGCGGGGTAGCGGGAGGAGGGGCAGATACGCAGTATTTT	CASGVAGGGADTQYF
TRBV12-5	.	.	TRBJ2-3	TGTGCTAGTGGTTTGCAATATTACGAGGGGGAGGGCCTGGAGGGAGATACGCAGTATTTT	CASGLQYYEGEGLEGDTQYF
TRBV30	.	.	TRBJ1-6	TGTGCCTGGAGAGATACAGGGTCCTACCTCTTTAATTCACCCCTCCACTTT	CAWRDTGSYLFNSPLHF
TRBV21-1	.	.	TRBJ2-7	TGTGCCAGCAGCAAACTTCCTGTTCATTCCGGGACAGGGTCCTACGAGCAGTACTTC	CASSKLPVHSGTGSYEQYF
TRBV18	.	TRBD2	TRBJ2-1	TGTGCCAGCTCACCTCCGGGACTAGCGGACAATGAGCAGTTCTTC	CASSPPGLADNEQFF
TRBV7-9	.	.	TRBJ1-2	TGTGCCAGCAGCCCAGGACAGACCACCACCTTC	CASSPGQTTTF
TRBV19	.	TRBD2	TRBJ2-5	TGTGCCAGTAGAGGGAGCGGGGGAGAGACCCAGTACTTC	CASRGSGGETQYF
TRBV5-1	.	TRBD2	TRBJ2-5	TGCGCCAGCAGCCTTACTAGCGGGGGTGGAGAGACCCAGTACTTC	CASSLTSGGGETQYF
TRBV2	.	.	TRBJ1-1	TGTGCCAGCAGCATGAACACTGAAGCTTTCTTT	CASSMNTEAFF
TRBV7-9	.	TRBD1	TRBJ1-5	TGTGCCAGCAGCTCCGGGACAGGGGGCATTCGGCATCAGCCCCAGCATTTT	CASSSGTGGIRHQPQHF
TRBV5-1	.	TRBD2	TRBJ2-5	TGCGCCAGCAGCTTACCTAGCGGGGGAGAGACCCAGTACTTC	CASSLPSGGETQYF
TRBV7-9	.	.	TRBJ2-7	TGTGCCAGCAGCCCGGAGTGGGCCTACGAGCAGTACTTC	CASSPEWAYEQYF
TRBV4-1	.	TRBD2	TRBJ2-3	TGCGCCAGCAGCCAATGGGGAGGGGAAGCGGGGGCCAGTGATACGCAGTATTTT	CASSQWGGEAGASDTQYF
TRBV30	.	.	TRBJ1-5	TGTGCCTGGACCTTAGAGGAGGGCCAGCCCCAGCATTTT	CAWTLEEGQPQHF
TRBV5-4	.	.	TRBJ1-4	TGTGCCAGCAGCTTGGGTACCGGGACAAGGACAACTAATGAAAAACTGTTTTTT	CASSLGTGTRTTNEKLFF
TRBV6-6	.	TRBD1	TRBJ1-2	TGTGCCAGCAGTTCCCAACAGGGGGACTATGGCTACACCTTC	CASSSQQGDYGYTF
TRBV27	.	.	TRBJ2-1	TGTGCCAGCAGTCCAATTGGTGACGGAGTAAGAATCTTC	CASSPIGDGVRIF
TRBV7-2	.	.	TRBJ2-3	TGTGCCAGCAGCTTAGTGGGGCAGCCCGGTACGGATACGCAGTATTTT	CASSLVGQPGTDTQYF
TRBV18	.	.	TRBJ1-6	TGTGCCAGCTCACCACCGAGGGGATGGGAGGATAATTCACCCCTCCACTTT	CASSPPRGWEDNSPLHF
TRBV6-6	few	TRBD2	TRBJ2-2	TGTGCCAGCAGTCCCAGACTAGCGGGGGACACCGGGGAGCTGTTTTTT	CASSPRLAGDTGELFF
TRBV12-5	.	.	TRBJ1-5	TGTGCTAGTGGTTTTCGGTATCAGCCCCAGCATTTT	CASGFRYQPQHF
TRBV6-4	.	TRBD2	TRBJ2-1	TGTGCCAGCAGTGAGGCGTCGAGCGGGGGGGTTTCTGAGCAGTTCTTC	CASSEASSGGVSEQFF
TRBV9	.	TRBD1	TRBJ1-1	TGTGCCAGCAGCCCCCAACTGACAGGGGGCGGGGTGAACACTGAAGCTTTCTTT	CASSPQLTGGGVNTEAFF
TRBV6-1	.	.	TRBJ1-6	TGTGCCAGCAGTGAAGCGCTGTACGGTGGGGGAGGTAATTCACCCCTCCACTTT	CASSEALYGGGGNSPLHF
TRBV25-1	.	.	TRBJ1-2	TGTGCCAGCAGCCCCACCGGATGGGGCAACTATGGCTACACCTTC	CASSPTGWGNYGYTF
TRBV6-1	.	TRBD2	TRBJ2-7	TGTGCCAGCAGCCTAGGACTAGCGGGAGACGAGCAGTACTTC	CASSLGLAGDEQYF
TRBV7-9	.	.	TRBJ1-2	TGTGCCAGCAGCTTAGGCAGTATGCACTATGGCTACACCTTC	CASSLGSMHYGYTF
TRBV2	.	.	TRBJ2-7	TGTGCCAGTCTACAGGGACCCTACGAGCAGTACTTC	CASLQGPYEQYF
TRBV15	.	TRBD1	TRBJ2-6	TGTGCCACGGGGACAGGGAGCTCTGGGGCCAACGTCCTGACTTTC	CATGTGSSGANVLTF
TRBV19	.	TRBD1	TRBJ2-5	TGTGCCAGTAGTATGACAGGGGCATCCGAGACCCAGTACTTC	CASSMTGASETQYF
TRBV30	.	TRBD1	TRBJ1-4	TGTGCCTGGAGTGTACTGTTTGGGACAGGGAATGAAAAACTGTTTTTT	CAWSVLFGTGNEKLFF
TRBV5-1	once	.	TRBJ1-2	TGCGCCAGCAGCTTGGCTACAGGTGCCTATGGCTACACCTTC	CASSLATGAYGYTF
TRBV27	.	.	TRBJ1-4	TGTGCCAGCAGCCACGACTACAGTTATGAAAAACTGTTTTTT	CASSHDYSYEKLFF
TRBV7-2	.	TRBD1	TRBJ2-5	TGTGCCAGCAGCCAGGGACAGGGGAGGACCCAGTACTTC	CASSQGQGRTQYF
TRBV4-1	.	TRBD2	TRBJ2-4	TGCGCCAGCAGCCAAGTAAAACTAGCGGGAGGGCAGAACATTCAGTACTTC	CASSQVKLAGGQNIQYF
TRBV7-2	.	.	TRBJ2-7	TGTGCCAGCAGCCCCAGGGTTGGCGAGCAGTACTTC	CASSPRVGEQYF
TRBV18	.	.	TRBJ1-1	TGTGCCAGCTCCCGGGGGGAGAACACTGAAGCTTTCTTT	CASSRGENTEAFF
TRBV4-2	.	.	TRBJ2-5	TGTGCCAGCAGCCAAGCGGGGACCCAGTACTTC	CASSQAGTQYF
TRBV9	.	.	TRBJ2-2	TGTGCCAGCAGGTGGAGGGGCGAGGGCGGGGAGCTGTTTTTT	CASRWRGEGGELFF
TRBV7-9	.	TRBD1	TRBJ1-1	TGTGCCAGCAGCATTTCAGGGGGGAACACTGAAGCTTTCTTT	CASSISGGNTEAFF
TRBV19	.	.	TRBJ1-2	TGTGCCAGTAGTATAGGCAGTACGGGGTACACCTTC	CASSIGSTGYTF
TRBV4-3	.	TRBD2	TRBJ2-1	TGCGCCGCGTCGAGCGGGAGGGCCATATACAATGAGCAGTTCTTC	CAASSGRAIYNEQFF
TRBV6-1	.	.	TRBJ2-7	TGTGCCAGCAGTGACCCGGGTGGTCGGGAGCAGTACTTC	CASSDPGGREQYF
TRBV5-1	.	.	TRBJ2-3	TGCGCCAGCAGCCTCTTCTCCACAGATACGCAGTATTTT	CASSLFSTDTQYF
TRBV4-3	.	.	TRBJ1-2	TGCGCCAGCAGCCAAGGAACACCCGCTAACTATGGCTACACCTTC	CASSQGTPANYGYTF
TRBV2	few	.	TRBJ1-5	TGTGCCAGCAGTGTGAGGGGGTTAGGACAGCCCCAGCATTTT	CASSVRGLGQPQHF
TRBV19	.	.	TRBJ2-2	TGTGCCAGTAGTAGGCAGACAGCCCTCACCGGGGAGCTGTTTTTT	CASSRQTALTGELFF
TRBV7-6	.	TRBD1	TRBJ2-7	TGTGCCAGCAGCTCACTTCCGGGACAGGGCGAGCAGTACTTC	CASSSLPGQGEQYF
TRBV21-1	.	.	TRBJ1-4	TGTGCCAGCCCGGGGTTGGATAAGGAAAAACTGTTTTTT	CASPGLDKEKLFF
TRBV7-9	.	.	TRBJ2-5	TGTGCCAGCAGCTTAGTAGGGGCTCAAGAGACCCAGTACTTC	CASSLVGAQETQYF
TRBV5-4	.	.	TRBJ1-6	TGTGCCAGCAGCCCCCCGGGAGATAATTCACCCCTCCACTTT	CASSPPGDNSPLHF